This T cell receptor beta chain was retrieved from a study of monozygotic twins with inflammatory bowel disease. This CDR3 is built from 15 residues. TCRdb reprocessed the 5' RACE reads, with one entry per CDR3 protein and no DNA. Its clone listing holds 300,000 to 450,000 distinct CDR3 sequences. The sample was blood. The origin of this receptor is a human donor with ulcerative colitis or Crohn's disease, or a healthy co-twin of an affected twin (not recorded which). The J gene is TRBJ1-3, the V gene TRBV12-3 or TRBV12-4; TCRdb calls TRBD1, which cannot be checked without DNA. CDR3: CASSDNRDTRNTIYF.